These 17 T cell receptor beta chains share one sample of origin, sequenced in a study of cytotoxic CD8 clonotypes in ibrutinib-treated CLL. The repertoire was sequenced with immunoSEQ multiplex PCR; TCRdb's copy has only in-frame clones and lacks some. Of hundreds of thousands of clones in the sample, around 70% were seen once. The specimen comprised PBMCs, sampled after 24 months of ibrutinib treatment. All receptors come from a human donor with chronic lymphocytic leukemia.

V usage is TRBV11-2 and J usage is TRBJ2-3; D possibly corresponds to TRBD2 (5 bases). The length of the CDR3 is 17 residues. Germline CDR1 is SGHAT and CDR2 is FQNNGV. The V and J ends lost 1 base and 2 bases respectively, with 16 bases between them. The chain's CDR3 is CASSLGWGSADTDTQYF. CDR3 DNA sequence: TGTGCCAGCAGCTTAGGGTGGGGTAGCGCGGACACAGATACGCAGTATTTT.

The chain couples TRBV4-2 to TRBJ2-1, with D hard to call. CDR3 size: 14 residues. Germline values: CDR1 LGHNA, CDR2 YNFKEQ. Trimming stripped 4 bases from V and 4 bases from J, with 11 bases between. The CDR3 is CASSPPGAYNEQFF. CDR3 bases: TGTGCCAGCAGCCCCCCAGGTGCATACAATGAGCAGTTCTTC.

J is TRBJ1-2 and V is TRBV27; D is perhaps TRBD1 (6 bases). Germline V gene data show CDR1 as MNHEY and CDR2 as SMNVEV (reference sequence). The length of the CDR3 is 13 residues. The V end lost 2 bases, the J end lost 8 bases, and 12 bases lay between the germline ends. The DNA for the CDR3 is TGTGCCAGCAGTTTAACTGGGACAAAAGGCTACACCTTC. Translated: CASSLTGTKGYTF.

A few counts support this clone. The sample carries other DNA sequences with the same CDR3. The genes are TRBV6-5 and TRBJ2-7, with TRBD1 as a possible D gene (6 bases). V dropped 0 bases and J dropped 4 bases, with 7 bases sitting between them. The CDR3 is made up of 13 amino acids. Germline V gene sequence: CDR1 MNHEY, CDR2 SVGAGI. The CDR3 DNA reads as TGTGCCAGCAGTTACTCGAGGGGGTACGAGCAGTACTTC. This translates into CASSYSRGYEQYF.

The chain combines TRBV11-2 with TRBJ2-7; 9 positions agree with TRBD1. The junction had 3 bases not matched to a gene; V was cut back by 2 bases and J by 4 bases. The length of the CDR3 is 14 residues. The germline gives CDR1 SGHAT, CDR2 FQNNGV. CDR3 residues: CASSLTGGGYEQYF. For the CDR3, the DNA is TGTGCCAGCAGCTTAACAGGGGGCGGGTACGAGCAGTACTTC.

On this clone: Possible read error: a much larger clone is one base away. The sample holds other DNA sequences that translate to the same CDR3. The chain employs TRBV27 and TRBJ2-3, with unresolved D. The V and J ends lost 5 bases and 2 bases respectively, with 5 bases between them. Germline loops: CDR1 MNHEY, CDR2 SMNVEV (reference sequence). This CDR3 has 12 amino acids. The DNA for the CDR3 is TGTGCCAGCAGTCCTAACACAGATACGCAGTATTTT. It yields the protein CASSPNTDTQYF.

This clone was seen a single time. The gene calls are TRBV18 and TRBJ1-2; perhaps TRBD1 as D (6 bases). Trimming removed 1 base from V and 0 bases from J, with 15 bases in between. Per the germline V gene, CDR1 is KGHSH and CDR2 is LQKENI. CDR3 length equals 17 residues. CDR3 DNA sequence: TGTGCCAGCTCACCACTCCCAGGGAGGGGGGCTAACTATGGCTACACCTTC. Amino acids: CASSPLPGRGANYGYTF.

This clone was seen more than once but under ten times. This chain joins TRBV9 and TRBJ2-1, with D perhaps being TRBD1 or TRBD2 (5 bases each). V was trimmed by 0 bases and J by 2 bases, leaving 9 bases between them. Germline assignment: CDR1 SGDLS and CDR2 YYNGEE. CDR3 length equals 15 residues. This CDR3 reads CASSVGGTTYNEQFF. The CDR3 DNA reads as TGTGCCAGCAGCGTAGGTGGGACCACCTACAATGAGCAGTTCTTC.

This clone showed up just a few times. This chain connects TRBV11-1 to TRBJ1-2, with D maybe TRBD1 (5 bases). Trimming stripped 5 bases from V and 8 bases from J, with 15 bases between. The CDR3 length is 13 residues. CDR1 is SGHAT and CDR2 is FQDESV in the germline V gene (reference sequence). DNA of the CDR3: TGTGCCAGCAGCCCCCGGGGCGGGGAAGGCTACACCTTC. Its translation is CASSPRGGEGYTF.

The J gene is TRBJ2-3, the V gene TRBV6-5; the D gene is possibly TRBD1 (6 bases). This CDR3 comprises 12 residues. The germline V gene has CDR1 MNHEY and CDR2 SVGAGI. V was pared by 8 bases and J by 6 bases, with 12 bases between. The chain's CDR3 is CASYRQGDTQYF. CDR3 bases: TGTGCCAGCTACCGCCAGGGGGATACGCAGTATTTT.

V is TRBV6-5 and J is TRBJ1-5; D unclear. Germline-derived CDR1 and CDR2 are MNHEY and SVGAGI. Deletions cut 6 bases from V and 2 bases from J, with 8 bases between. The CDR3 covers 13 residues. CDR3 bases: TGTGCCAGCAGCCCGAAAGGCAATCAGCCCCAGCATTTT. This gives the protein CASSPKGNQPQHF.

The chain joins TRBV25-1 to TRBJ2-7; D is undetermined. Trimming removed 1 base from V and 2 bases from J, with 9 bases in between. The CDR3 runs 14 residues. The germline V gene has CDR1 MGHDK and CDR2 SYGVNS. Here the CDR3 DNA reads TGTGCCAGCAGTGAATCTGTAGAAACCTACGAGCAGTACTTC. Translation: CASSESVETYEQYF.

V is TRBV5-4 and J is TRBJ2-7; the D gene is possibly TRBD2 (5 bases). V was shortened by 2 bases and J by 3 bases, with 15 bases between the two germline ends. This CDR3 comprises 15 residues. Germline V CDR1 and CDR2: SGHNT, YYREEE (reference sequence). The CDR3 bases are TGTGCCAGCAGCTTTCGAGGGAGCCCCCTCTACGAGCAGTACTTC. Protein: CASSFRGSPLYEQYF.

This clone occurred a few times. V is TRBV2 and J is TRBJ1-5; no definite D call. The CDR3 is 14 amino acids. In germline, CDR1 is SNHLY, CDR2 FYNNEI. V gave up 1 base and J gave up 2 bases, with 6 bases separating them. The CDR3: CASSEGTGNQPQHF. The CDR3 coding sequence is TGTGCCAGCAGTGAAGGGACGGGCAATCAGCCCCAGCATTTT.

The genes are TRBV29-1 and TRBJ2-1; 11 bases align to TRBD2. After removal of 7 bases from V and 3 bases from J, the junction contained 5 bases not matched to a gene. This CDR3 is 14 amino acids long. Germline V lookup: CDR1 SQVTM, CDR2 ANQGSEA. The CDR3 bases are TGCAGCGCCACTAGCGGGAGAAACTACAATGAGCAGTTCTTC. Its protein is CSATSGRNYNEQFF.

The chain recombines TRBV14 with TRBJ2-7; 8 nucleotides match TRBD1. V was pared by 4 bases and J by 8 bases, with 7 bases of the junction left unmatched. Germline CDR1 is SGHDN and CDR2 is FVKESK. There are 13 residues in the CDR3. CDR3 DNA sequence: TGTGCCAGCAGCCCATCTCCAGGGGGCCAGCAGTACTTC. Amino acids: CASSPSPGGQQYF.

The chain employs TRBV23-1 and TRBJ2-2, with 11 bases that match TRBD1. TRBV23-1 is an ORF for which the function is uncertain. This CDR3 has 16 amino acids. Germline trimming cut 3 bases from V and 5 bases from J; bases unmatched to any gene: 5. CDR3 loop: CASSHGGQGVTGELFF. The CDR3 nucleotides read TGCGCCAGCAGTCACGGGGGACAGGGGGTGACCGGGGAGCTGTTTTTT.